Below are 6 T cell receptor beta chains sequenced from a single sample in a study of T cell responses to AZD1222 COVID-19 vaccine. The data were produced by immunoSEQ multiplex PCR, yet TCRdb's version contains in-frame clones alone and is incomplete. The data hold 120,000 to 150,000 clones, with around 90% observed a single time. The starting material was peripheral blood, obtained on day 0 of AZD1222 vaccination. Receptor source: an adult in good health.

J is TRBJ2-7 and V is TRBV6-5; 11 bases map to TRBD2. Trimming cost V 6 bases and J 4 bases; bases outside gene matches: 8. The CDR3 contains 15 residues. The V gene's germline CDR1 is MNHEY and CDR2 SVGAGI. Here the CDR3 DNA reads TGTGCCAGCAGGCCATTAGCGGGAGGGTCATACGAGCAGTACTTC. This sequence encodes CASRPLAGGSYEQYF.

The chain combines TRBV11-2 with TRBJ2-7; no definite D call. Germline loops: CDR1 SGHAT, CDR2 FQNNGV. V lost 4 bases, J lost 2 bases, and 15 bases lay in between. The CDR3 totals 15 residues. The CDR3 DNA reads TGTGCCAGCAGCTATAGAGGACGTAACGCCTACGAGCAGTACTTC. It is translated as CASSYRGRNAYEQYF.

V gene TRBV4-1 combines with J gene TRBJ2-1; 8 bases are a match to TRBD2. The CDR3 spans 17 residues. Unmatched junction bases numbered 8, after V lost 1 base and J lost 3 bases. Germline lookup yields CDR1 MGHRA and CDR2 YSYEKL. CDR3 in DNA: TGCGCCAGCAGCCAAGGACCTAGCGGGCAAAACTACAATGAGCAGTTCTTC. Translation gives CASSQGPSGQNYNEQFF.

This clone was observed once. The chain employs TRBV5-5 and TRBJ2-1; D remains unclear. V gave up 1 base and J gave up 10 bases, with 6 bases separating them. Germline V gives CDR1 SGHKS, CDR2 YYEKEE (reference sequence). The CDR3 has 11 amino acids. CDR3 sequence (DNA): TGTGCCAGCAGCTTGTTTTACGAGCAGTTCTTC. Translation: CASSLFYEQFF. Complete variable domain (other parts from reference TRBV5-5 and TRBJ2-1): DAGVTQSPTHLIKTRGQQVTLRCSPISGHKSVSWYQQVLGQGPQFIFQYYEKEERGRGNFPDRFSARQFPNYSSELNVNALLLGDSALYLCASSLFYEQFFGPGTRLTVL.

For this clone: This sample includes further DNA sequences coding for the same CDR3. The chain employs TRBV6-5 and TRBJ1-6; 8 bases line up with TRBD1. The length of the CDR3 is 13 residues. V shed 5 bases and J 10 bases; nucleotides not matched to a gene: 4. Germline V gene data show CDR1 as MNHEY and CDR2 as SVGAGI. The CDR3 nucleotides read TGTGCCAGCAGTCAGGGGGCTAACTCACCCCTCCACTTT. Translating it yields CASSQGANSPLHF.

In the case of this clone: The identical CDR3 is also encoded by other nucleotide sequences in the sample. V is TRBV4-3 and J is TRBJ1-2, with D perhaps matching TRBD1 (5 bases). Per the germline V gene, CDR1 is LGHNA and CDR2 is YSLEER. The CDR3 sequence is 16 residues long. V dropped 0 bases and J dropped 4 bases, with 15 bases sitting between them. The CDR3 region has the DNA TGCGCCAGCAGCCAAGATCTCGCGACAGCCAGCTATGGCTACACCTTC. Residues: CASSQDLATASYGYTF.